The T cell receptor beta chain described here comes from a study of human T cells and chemical hapten exposure. Study background: Upper-back patches of 0.01% DPC were read at 6 days.

Time point of the sample: patch test 2, 6 weeks after DPC sensitization. The treatment here: therapeutic diphenylcyclopropenone sensitization with weekly scalp DPC. Germline-derived CDR1 and CDR2 are MNHEY and SMNVEV (reference sequence). Trimming pared 2 bases from V and 4 bases from J, leaving 8 bases between. The CDR3 has 13 residues. Study-wide findings and caveats: Counts of TCRs above 1 in 1000 frequency stayed unchanged with DPC sensitization.

This clonotype has a handful of counts. No antigen is known for it. Each CDR3 protein gets one entry after TCRdb re-called the RACE reads with MiXCR. The data hold about 110,000 distinct CDR3 sequences, with roughly a tenth observed a single time. The clonotype originates from a woman aged 40 to 49 with alopecia areata. Some clones in this sample may be carry-over from other donors' samples. This specimen consisted of whole blood, obtained in connection with sensitization to the hapten diphenylcyclopropenone (DPC). The chain couples TRBV27 to TRBJ1-1, with unresolved D. CDR3 nucleotides: TGTGCCAGCAGTTTAACCTTGGGCACTGAAGCTTTCTTT. Amino acids: CASSLTLGTEAFF.